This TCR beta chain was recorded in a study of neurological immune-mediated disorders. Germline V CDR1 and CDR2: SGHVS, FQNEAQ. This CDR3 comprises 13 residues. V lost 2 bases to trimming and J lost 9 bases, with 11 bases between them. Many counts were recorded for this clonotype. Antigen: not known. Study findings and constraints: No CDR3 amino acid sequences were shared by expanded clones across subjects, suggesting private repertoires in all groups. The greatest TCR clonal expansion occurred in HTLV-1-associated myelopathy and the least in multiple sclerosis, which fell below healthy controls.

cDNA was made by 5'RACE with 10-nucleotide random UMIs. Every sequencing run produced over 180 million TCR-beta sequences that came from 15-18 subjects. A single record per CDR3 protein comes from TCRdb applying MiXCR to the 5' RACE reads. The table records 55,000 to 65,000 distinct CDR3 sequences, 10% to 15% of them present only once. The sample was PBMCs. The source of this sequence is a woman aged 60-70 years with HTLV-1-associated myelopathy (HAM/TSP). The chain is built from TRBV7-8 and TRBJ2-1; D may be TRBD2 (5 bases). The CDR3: CASSLLALGEQFF. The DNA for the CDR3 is TGTGCCAGCAGCTTACTAGCTCTGGGTGAGCAGTTCTTC.